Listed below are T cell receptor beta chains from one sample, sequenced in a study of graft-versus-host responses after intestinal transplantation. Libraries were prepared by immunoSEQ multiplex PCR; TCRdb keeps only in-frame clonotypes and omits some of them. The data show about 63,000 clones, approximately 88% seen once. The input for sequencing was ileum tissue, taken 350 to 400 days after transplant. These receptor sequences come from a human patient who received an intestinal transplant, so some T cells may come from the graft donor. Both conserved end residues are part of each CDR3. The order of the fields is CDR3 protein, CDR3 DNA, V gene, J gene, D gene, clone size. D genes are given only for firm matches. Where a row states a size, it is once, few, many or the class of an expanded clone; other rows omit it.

CDR3: CASSLSNTEAFF
DNA: TGTGCCAGCAGCTTAAGCAACACTGAAGCTTTCTTT
V: TRBV7-9
J: TRBJ1-1
D: -
size: -

CDR3: CANSIGQGYEQYF
DNA: TGCGCCAACTCGATAGGGCAGGGCTACGAGCAGTACTTC
V: TRBV10-2
J: TRBJ2-7
D: -
size: -

CDR3: CASSLAGGLTDTQYF
DNA: TGTGCCAGCAGTCTAGCGGGGGGGTTAACAGATACGCAGTATTTT
V: TRBV6-5
J: TRBJ2-3
D: TRBD2
size: -

CDR3: CASSQEGISYNEQFF
DNA: TGTGCCAGCAGCCAAGAAGGAATCAGCTACAATGAGCAGTTCTTC
V: TRBV4-2
J: TRBJ2-1
D: -
size: -

CDR3: CASSQVVGAGGDTQYF
DNA: TGCGCCAGCAGCCAAGTTGTCGGAGCGGGGGGAGATACGCAGTATTTT
V: TRBV4-1
J: TRBJ2-3
D: TRBD2
size: -

CDR3: CASSRNLQQNTEAFF
DNA: TGTGCCAGCAGCCGGAATCTTCAGCAGAACACTGAAGCTTTCTTT
V: TRBV9
J: TRBJ1-1
D: -
size: -

CDR3: CASSPGHNNEKLFF
DNA: TGTGCCAGCAGCCCGGGACACAATAATGAAAAACTGTTTTTT
V: TRBV7-3
J: TRBJ1-4
D: -
size: -

CDR3: CAIKEGANEQYF
DNA: TGTGCCATCAAGGAGGGGGCAAACGAGCAGTACTTC
V: TRBV10-3
J: TRBJ2-7
D: -
size: -

CDR3: CATSRGGSTDTQYF
DNA: TGTGCCACCAGCAGAGGAGGGAGCACAGATACGCAGTATTTT
V: TRBV15
J: TRBJ2-3
D: -
size: -

CDR3: CASSYSTRGEQYF
DNA: TGTGCCAGCAGTTACTCGACTAGGGGCGAGCAGTACTTC
V: TRBV6-6
J: TRBJ2-7
D: -
size: -

CDR3: CASSQEGQGSHEQYF
DNA: TGCGCCAGCAGCCAAGAAGGCCAGGGGTCCCACGAGCAGTACTTC
V: TRBV4-1
J: TRBJ2-7
D: -
size: -

CDR3: CASSLGTDYEQYF
DNA: TGTGCCAGCAGCCTAGGGACAGACTACGAGCAGTACTTC
V: TRBV11-2
J: TRBJ2-7
D: TRBD1
size: -

CDR3: CASSLVVRGEAFF
DNA: TGCGCCAGCAGCTTGGTTGTCCGGGGGGAAGCTTTCTTT
V: TRBV5-1
J: TRBJ1-1
D: -
size: -

CDR3: CASSGDRDYGYTF
DNA: TGTGCCAGCAGTGGGGACAGAGACTATGGCTACACCTTC
V: TRBV2
J: TRBJ1-2
D: TRBD1
size: -

CDR3: CASSLTPTGFGGAFF
DNA: TGTGCCAGCAGCTTAACGCCGACAGGCTTTGGGGGAGCTTTCTTT
V: TRBV7-9
J: TRBJ1-1
D: -
size: few

CDR3: CASSPTNTGELFF
DNA: TGTGCCAGCAGTCCTACTAACACCGGGGAGCTGTTTTTT
V: TRBV6-6
J: TRBJ2-2
D: -
size: few

CDR3: CSVEYRGTAQETQYF
DNA: TGCAGCGTTGAATATAGAGGGACAGCCCAAGAGACCCAGTACTTC
V: TRBV29-1
J: TRBJ2-5
D: TRBD1
size: -

CDR3: CASFRRLVETSESYEQYF
DNA: TGTGCCAGCTTCCGTCGGCTAGTTGAGACGTCCGAATCATACGAGCAGTACTTC
V: TRBV5-5
J: TRBJ2-7
D: -
size: -

CDR3: CASRATGGIEQYF
DNA: TGTGCCAGCAGAGCGACAGGGGGCATCGAGCAGTACTTC
V: TRBV6-5
J: TRBJ2-7
D: TRBD1
size: -

CDR3: CATRGGYNEQFF
DNA: TGTGCCACCCGCGGCGGTTACAATGAGCAGTTCTTC
V: TRBV19
J: TRBJ2-1
D: -
size: -

CDR3: CASSKWDGETQYF
DNA: TGTGCCAGCAGCAAATGGGACGGGGAGACCCAGTACTTC
V: TRBV21-1
J: TRBJ2-5
D: -
size: -

CDR3: CASTDRLAGRETQYF
DNA: TGTGCCAGCACGGACCGTTTAGCGGGACGAGAGACCCAGTACTTC
V: TRBV21-1
J: TRBJ2-5
D: -
size: -

CDR3: CASSLEGNYEQYF
DNA: TGTGCCAGCAGCTTGGAGGGAAACTACGAGCAGTACTTC
V: TRBV5-5
J: TRBJ2-7
D: -
size: -

CDR3: CASSLSGEVTQYF
DNA: TGTGCCAGCAGCCTTAGCGGGGAAGTTACGCAGTATTTT
V: TRBV6-5
J: TRBJ2-3
D: TRBD2
size: -

CDR3: CASRSMGAGTDTQYF
DNA: TGTGCCAGCAGGTCAATGGGGGCTGGGACAGATACGCAGTATTTT
V: TRBV6-5
J: TRBJ2-3
D: -
size: few

CDR3: CASSFGEQFF
DNA: TGTGCCAGCAGCTTTGGTGAGCAGTTCTTC
V: TRBV11-3
J: TRBJ2-1
D: -
size: -

CDR3: CASSGTGQGAYEQYF
DNA: TGCGCCAGCAGTGGGACGGGACAGGGGGCCTACGAGCAGTACTTC
V: TRBV10-2
J: TRBJ2-7
D: TRBD1
size: -

CDR3: CASSPGRGGSGSGNTIYF
DNA: TGCGCCAGCAGCCCCGGCCGCGGAGGGAGCGGCTCTGGAAACACCATATATTTT
V: TRBV5-1
J: TRBJ1-3
D: -
size: -

CDR3: CASSQSGGKNTEAFF
DNA: TGCGCCAGCAGTCAATCGGGAGGGAAGAACACTGAAGCTTTCTTT
V: TRBV23-1
J: TRBJ1-1
D: -
size: -

CDR3: CASSLYRVSLFYGYTF
DNA: TGTGCCAGCAGCTTATATAGGGTATCCTTATTCTATGGCTACACCTTC
V: TRBV7-2
J: TRBJ1-2
D: -
size: -

CDR3: CASSLGQTLPEQFF
DNA: TGCGCCAGCAGCTTGGGACAGACCCTTCCTGAGCAGTTCTTC
V: TRBV5-1
J: TRBJ2-1
D: -
size: -

CDR3: CASSLMGAKNIQYF
DNA: TGTGCCAGCAGCTTAATGGGGGCCAAAAACATTCAGTACTTC
V: TRBV13
J: TRBJ2-4
D: -
size: once

CDR3: CASSQGRDSNEKLFF
DNA: TGTGCCAGCAGCCAGGGGCGGGACAGCAATGAAAAACTGTTTTTT
V: TRBV9
J: TRBJ1-4
D: TRBD1
size: -

CDR3: CASSLPDPGRTQYF
DNA: TGTGCCAGCAGCCTCCCGGACCCGGGGAGGACCCAGTACTTC
V: TRBV6-1
J: TRBJ2-5
D: -
size: -

CDR3: CASSQGLAGEFYNEQFF
DNA: TGTGCCAGCAGCCAAGGACTAGCGGGAGAGTTTTACAATGAGCAGTTCTTC
V: TRBV14
J: TRBJ2-1
D: TRBD2
size: -

CDR3: CASSLSWDRDRGYSNQPQHF
DNA: TGTGCCAGCAGTTTGTCTTGGGACCGGGACAGGGGTTATAGCAATCAGCCCCAGCATTTT
V: TRBV28
J: TRBJ1-5
D: TRBD1
size: -

CDR3: CASSQALLYEQFF
DNA: TGTGCCAGCAGCCAAGCTCTGTTGTATGAGCAGTTCTTC
V: TRBV4-2
J: TRBJ2-1
D: -
size: -

CDR3: CSRTGGNIQYF
DNA: TGCAGTAGGACAGGAGGCAACATTCAGTACTTC
V: TRBV20-1
J: TRBJ2-4
D: TRBD1
size: -

CDR3: CASSLAGGPAETQYF
DNA: TGTGCCAGCAGCTTAGCGGGGGGGCCGGCCGAGACCCAGTACTTC
V: TRBV7-9
J: TRBJ2-5
D: -
size: -

CDR3: CASSPIRGYNEQFF
DNA: TGTGCCAGCAGCCCCATCCGGGGCTACAATGAGCAGTTCTTC
V: TRBV7-2
J: TRBJ2-1
D: -
size: -

CDR3: CASMQNIQYF
DNA: TGTGCCAGCATGCAAAACATTCAGTACTTC
V: TRBV6-1
J: TRBJ2-4
D: -
size: -

CDR3: CASSEQGAGGETQYF
DNA: TGTGCCAGCAGCGAACAGGGGGCGGGCGGAGAGACCCAGTACTTC
V: TRBV9
J: TRBJ2-5
D: TRBD1
size: -

CDR3: CASSDSPGGANVLTF
DNA: TGTGCCAGCAGTGACTCGCCAGGTGGGGCCAACGTCCTGACTTTC
V: TRBV6-4
J: TRBJ2-6
D: -
size: once

CDR3: CASSLGLGGEQFF
DNA: TGTGCCAGCAGTTTGGGACTAGGGGGTGAGCAGTTCTTC
V: TRBV28
J: TRBJ2-1
D: TRBD2
size: once

CDR3: CASKAGSQPQHF
DNA: TGTGCCAGCAAGGCGGGGAGTCAGCCCCAGCATTTT
V: TRBV6-5
J: TRBJ1-5
D: -
size: once

CDR3: CASSQEVGWGLSSYEQYF
DNA: TGTGCCAGCAGCCAAGAAGTCGGGTGGGGGCTGAGCTCCTACGAGCAGTACTTC
V: TRBV14
J: TRBJ2-7
D: -
size: -

CDR3: CASSKTRVGGYTF
DNA: TGTGCCAGCAGCAAAACCAGGGTAGGCGGCTACACCTTC
V: TRBV21-1
J: TRBJ1-2
D: -
size: -

CDR3: CASSVEASGTMDEQYF
DNA: TGTGCCAGCAGCGTAGAGGCTAGCGGGACAATGGACGAGCAGTACTTC
V: TRBV9
J: TRBJ2-7
D: TRBD2
size: -

CDR3: CATSGARVAGELFF
DNA: TGTGCCACCAGCGGCGCTCGAGTCGCCGGGGAGCTGTTTTTT
V: TRBV15
J: TRBJ2-2
D: -
size: -

CDR3: CASSPKGTAKNQPQHF
DNA: TGTGCCAGCAGTCCAAAAGGGACAGCCAAAAATCAGCCCCAGCATTTT
V: TRBV28
J: TRBJ1-5
D: TRBD1
size: -

CDR3: CASSFSGTRSHEQYF
DNA: TGTGCCAGCAGTTTCTCCGGGACTAGATCCCACGAGCAGTACTTC
V: TRBV28
J: TRBJ2-7
D: TRBD2
size: -

CDR3: CASSLGQGTRGETQYF
DNA: TGTGCCAGCAGCTTAGGACAGGGGACCCGGGGGGAGACCCAGTACTTC
V: TRBV11-3
J: TRBJ2-5
D: TRBD1
size: -

CDR3: CASSFELSNEQFF
DNA: TGTGCCAGCAGCTTTGAGTTATCCAATGAGCAGTTCTTC
V: TRBV5-6
J: TRBJ2-1
D: -
size: -

CDR3: CASSVSTSGGADTQYF
DNA: TGTGCCAGCAGCGTTTCGACTAGCGGGGGAGCAGATACGCAGTATTTT
V: TRBV9
J: TRBJ2-3
D: TRBD2
size: -

CDR3: CASSRYRGFNYGYTF
DNA: TGCGCCAGCAGCCGCTACAGGGGTTTCAACTATGGCTACACCTTC
V: TRBV4-1
J: TRBJ1-2
D: TRBD1
size: -

CDR3: CASSLGTGGFEQYF
DNA: TGCGCCAGCAGCTTGGGGACAGGGGGCTTCGAGCAGTACTTC
V: TRBV5-1
J: TRBJ2-7
D: TRBD1
size: -

CDR3: CSVNGRAGNEQYF
DNA: TGCAGCGTGAACGGGAGGGCCGGGAACGAGCAGTACTTC
V: TRBV29-1
J: TRBJ2-7
D: TRBD2
size: -

CDR3: CASSLGPGPGELFF
DNA: TGTGCCAGCAGCTTAGGCCCAGGGCCCGGGGAGCTGTTTTTT
V: TRBV13
J: TRBJ2-2
D: -
size: -

CDR3: CAISARRQVPDYNSPLHF
DNA: TGTGCCATCAGTGCGCGAAGACAGGTCCCTGATTATAATTCACCCCTCCACTTT
V: TRBV10-3
J: TRBJ1-6
D: -
size: -